The 9 T cell receptor beta chains reported below all come from one sample, sequenced in a study of cytotoxic CD8 clonotypes in ibrutinib-treated CLL. Libraries were prepared by immunoSEQ multiplex PCR; TCRdb keeps only in-frame clonotypes and omits some of them. The data contain 130,000 to 150,000 clones, 80% to 95% of them singletons. The sequencing here drew on PBMCs, taken after 12 months of ibrutinib treatment. These receptors all come from a human donor with chronic lymphocytic leukemia.

Only one count was recorded for this clone. The chain is built from TRBV28 and TRBJ2-7; D gene ambiguous. The CDR3 loop spans 13 amino acids. Trimming removed 5 bases at V and 2 bases at J, with 10 bases between. Germline lookup yields CDR1 MDHEN and CDR2 SYDVKM. The CDR3 region has the DNA TGTGCCAGCAGTCCCCGGATGGCCTACGAGCAGTACTTC. Protein product: CASSPRMAYEQYF.

The chain has TRBV2 and TRBJ2-4, with D tentatively TRBD1 or TRBD2 (5 bases each). CDR3 length equals 11 residues. Trimming shortened V by 4 bases and J by 11 bases, and 9 bases separated the two germline ends. CDR1 is SNHLY, CDR2 FYNNEI, per germline. The CDR3 loop reads CASSGGRLQYF. The CDR3 bases are TGTGCCAGCAGTGGGGGACGGCTTCAGTACTTC.

The chain joins TRBV2 to TRBJ1-1, with 8 bases lining up with TRBD1. V shed 6 bases and J 4 bases; nucleotides not matched to a gene: 7. This CDR3 spans 14 amino acids. Germline V gene sequence: CDR1 SNHLY, CDR2 FYNNEI. The CDR3, as DNA: TGTGCCAGCAGGCGGGACAGGATTGGCACTGAAGCTTTCTTT. Its protein is CASRRDRIGTEAFF. Variable domain in full (rest from reference TRBV2 and TRBJ1-1): EPEVTQTPSHQVTQMGQEVILRCVPISNHLYFYWYRQILGQKVEFLVSFYNNEISEKSEIFDDQFSVERPDGSNFTLKIRSTKLEDSAMYFCASRRDRIGTEAFFGQGTRLTVV.

The chain is built from TRBV29-1 and TRBJ2-3; 10 bases match TRBD1. The germline V gene encodes CDR1 SQVTM and CDR2 ANQGSEA. There are 14 residues in the CDR3. Trimming took 1 base from V and 4 from J; bases not matched to a gene: 2. The CDR3 DNA reads as TGCAGCGTTGAAGGCGGACAGGGGGCAGATACGCAGTATTTT. It is translated as CSVEGGQGADTQYF.

The chain employs TRBV7-2 and TRBJ2-2; D gene uncertain. The CDR3 has 16 amino acids. Germline V gene sequence: CDR1 SGHTA, CDR2 FQGNSA. V was cut by 2 bases and J by 2 bases, with 12 bases left in between. CDR3 in DNA: TGTGCCAGCAGCTTATCCTACGCGGAAAACACCGGGGAGCTGTTTTTT. Amino acid sequence: CASSLSYAENTGELFF. The variable domain in full, with the rest retrieved from reference TRBV7-2 and TRBJ2-2, is GAGVSQSPSNKVTEKGKDVELRCDPISGHTALYWYRQSLGQGLEFLIYFQGNSAPDKSGLPSDRFSAERTGGSVSTLTIQRTQQEDSAVYLCASSLSYAENTGELFFGEGSRLTVL.

This chain uses TRBV15 with TRBJ2-7, with 8 bases lining up with TRBD1. The CDR3 spans 12 residues. V was pared by 10 bases and J by 7 bases, with 9 bases of the junction left unmatched. The germline CDR1 and CDR2 sequences are LNHNV and YYDKDF (reference sequence). The CDR3 region is CASSTGEAEQYF. The CDR3 DNA reads TGTGCCAGCTCGACAGGGGAGGCTGAGCAGTACTTC.

This sequence joins TRBV4-2 and TRBJ2-1; 10 bases fit TRBD2. Unmatched junction bases numbered 3, after V lost 4 bases and J lost 6 bases. Germline CDR1 is LGHNA and CDR2 is YNFKEQ. The CDR3 is 14 amino acids. The CDR3 DNA reads TGTGCCAGCAGCCCGGGACTAGCGAGCAATGAGCAGTTCTTC. The encoded protein is CASSPGLASNEQFF.

This chain joins TRBV28 and TRBJ1-5; D is possibly TRBD1 (5 bases). Germline V gene lookup returns CDR1 MDHEN and CDR2 SYDVKM. V gave up 7 bases and J gave up 2 bases, with 21 bases separating them. The CDR3 sequence is 17 residues long. The CDR3: CASTHMPGKSGNQPQHF. The DNA for the CDR3 is TGTGCCAGCACTCACATGCCAGGGAAGTCCGGCAATCAGCCCCAGCATTTT.

V gene TRBV19 combines with J gene TRBJ2-3; maybe TRBD2 (5 bases). The V end was cut by 6 bases, the J end by 4 bases, with 17 bases between. The CDR3 length is 15 residues. Germline V lookup: CDR1 LNHDA, CDR2 SQIVND (reference sequence). The CDR3 DNA reads as TGTGCCAGTAGCCCGGGAACTAGGGCCGCAGATACGCAGTATTTT. Amino acid sequence: CASSPGTRAADTQYF.